One T cell receptor (beta chain) is described in this entry. Its antigen is unidentified. PCR involved 60 Vbeta and 13 Jbeta primers. Generated by immunoSEQ multiplex PCR, the TCRdb table keeps only in-frame clones and is missing some. Of just over 200,000 clones listed, around 64% are singletons. This sample was included in a study of cytomegalovirus exposure and HLA in healthy donors. Study-level findings and limits: In all likelihood, a cluster of highly shared sequence variants was a sequencing artifact. Several V segments, TRBV6-2 and TRBV6-3 among them, could not be told apart and were dropped. The CMV antigen specificity of a few CMV-associated chains was confirmed through in vitro analysis. By HLA locus, TCR association rates varied in a later analysis, with DRB1 showing the most and HLA-C the fewest.

The CDR3 sequence is 14 residues long. V lost 8 bases to trimming and J lost 4 bases; unmatched junction nucleotides: 6. CDR1 and CDR2 from the germline V gene are SGHDN and FVKESK. Sequenced: PBMCs. The TCR was taken from a man between 40 and 49 years old in good health and CMV-seropositive. The chain has TRBV14 and TRBJ1-1; 11 bases are shared with TRBD1. CDR3 sequence (DNA): TGTGCCAGCCGGACAGGGGGCGGCGGCACTGAAGCTTTCTTT. This gives the protein CASRTGGGGTEAFF.